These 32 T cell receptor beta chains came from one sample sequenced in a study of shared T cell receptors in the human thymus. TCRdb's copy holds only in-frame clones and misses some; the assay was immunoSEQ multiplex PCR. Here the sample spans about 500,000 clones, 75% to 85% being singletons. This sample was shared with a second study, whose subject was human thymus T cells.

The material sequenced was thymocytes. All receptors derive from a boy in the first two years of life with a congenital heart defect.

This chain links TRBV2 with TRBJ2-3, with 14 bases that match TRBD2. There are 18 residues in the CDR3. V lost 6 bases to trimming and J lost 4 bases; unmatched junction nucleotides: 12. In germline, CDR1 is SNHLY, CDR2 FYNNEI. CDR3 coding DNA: TGTGCCAGCAGCGGGGGACTAGCGGGAGCCCACGTGGCAGATACGCAGTATTTT. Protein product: CASSGGLAGAHVADTQYF.

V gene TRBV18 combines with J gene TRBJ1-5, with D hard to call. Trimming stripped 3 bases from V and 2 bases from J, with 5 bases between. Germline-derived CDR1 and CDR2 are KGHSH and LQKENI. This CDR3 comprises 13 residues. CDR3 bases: TGTGCCAGCTCACCCCCGGGCAATCAGCCCCAGCATTTT. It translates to CASSPPGNQPQHF.

The CDR3 region has the DNA TGTGCCAGCAGTTTACGACAGGGGTGCACAGATACGCAGTATTTT. Translation gives CASSLRQGCTDTQYF. The chain uses TRBV27 and TRBJ2-3, with 8 bases that match TRBD1. With 2 bases clipped from V and 1 base from J, the junction kept 2 bases outside the gene matches. Germline assignment: CDR1 MNHEY and CDR2 SMNVEV (reference sequence). The CDR3 length is 15 residues.

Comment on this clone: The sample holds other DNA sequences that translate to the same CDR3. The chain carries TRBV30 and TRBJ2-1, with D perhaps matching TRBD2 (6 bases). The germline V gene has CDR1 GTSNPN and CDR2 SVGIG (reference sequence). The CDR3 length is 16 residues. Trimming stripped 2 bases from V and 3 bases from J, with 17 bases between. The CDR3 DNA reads TGTGCCTGGAGTCTTGCCGGGACTCCCTTCTACAATGAGCAGTTCTTC. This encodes CAWSLAGTPFYNEQFF.

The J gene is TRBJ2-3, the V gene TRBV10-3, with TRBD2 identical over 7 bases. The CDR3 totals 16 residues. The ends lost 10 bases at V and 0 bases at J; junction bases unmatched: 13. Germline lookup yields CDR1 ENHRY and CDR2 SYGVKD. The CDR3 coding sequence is TGTGCCACCGGGGGAGCTAGCGGACTTAGCACAGATACGCAGTATTTT. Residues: CATGGASGLSTDTQYF.

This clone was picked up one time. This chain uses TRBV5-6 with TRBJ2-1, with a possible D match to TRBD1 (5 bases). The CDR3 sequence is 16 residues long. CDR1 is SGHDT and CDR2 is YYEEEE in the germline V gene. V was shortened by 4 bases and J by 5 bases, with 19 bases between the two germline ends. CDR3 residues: CASSRLRVAHHNEQFF. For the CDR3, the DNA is TGTGCCAGCAGCCGCCTCAGGGTAGCACACCACAATGAGCAGTTCTTC.

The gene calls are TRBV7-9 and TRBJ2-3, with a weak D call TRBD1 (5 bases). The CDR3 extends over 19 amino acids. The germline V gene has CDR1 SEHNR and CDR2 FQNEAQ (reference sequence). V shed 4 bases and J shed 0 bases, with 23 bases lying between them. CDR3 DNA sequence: TGTGCCAGCAGCTCAATCAGACGACAGACCCCTTCCAGCACAGATACGCAGTATTTT. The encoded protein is CASSSIRRQTPSSTDTQYF.

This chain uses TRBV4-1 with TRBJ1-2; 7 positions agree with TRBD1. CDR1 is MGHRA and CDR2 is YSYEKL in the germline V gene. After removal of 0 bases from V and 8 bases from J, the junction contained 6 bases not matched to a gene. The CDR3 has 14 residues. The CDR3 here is CASSQEGRGQGYTF. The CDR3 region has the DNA TGCGCCAGCAGCCAAGAGGGAAGGGGGCAAGGCTACACCTTC.

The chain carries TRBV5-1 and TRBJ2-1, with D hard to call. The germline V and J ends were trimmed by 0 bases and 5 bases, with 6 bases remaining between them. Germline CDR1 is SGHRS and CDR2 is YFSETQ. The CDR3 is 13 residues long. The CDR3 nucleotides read TGCGCCAGCAGCTTGGCCAGCGACAATGAGCAGTTCTTC. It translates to CASSLASDNEQFF.

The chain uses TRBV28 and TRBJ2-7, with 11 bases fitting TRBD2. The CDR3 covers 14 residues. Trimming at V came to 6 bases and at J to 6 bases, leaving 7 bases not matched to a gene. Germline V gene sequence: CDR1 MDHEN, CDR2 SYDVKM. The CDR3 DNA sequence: TGTGCCAGCAGCCCACTAGCGGGAGTCCTCGAGCAGTACTTC. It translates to CASSPLAGVLEQYF.

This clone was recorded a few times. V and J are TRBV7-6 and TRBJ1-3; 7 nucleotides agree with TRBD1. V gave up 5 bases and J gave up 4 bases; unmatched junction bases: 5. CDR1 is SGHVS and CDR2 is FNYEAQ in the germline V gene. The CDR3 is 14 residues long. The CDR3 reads CASSQTGAGNTIYF. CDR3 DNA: TGTGCCAGCAGCCAAACAGGGGCGGGAAACACCATATATTTT. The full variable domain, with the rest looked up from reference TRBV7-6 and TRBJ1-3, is GAGVSQSPRYKVTKRGQDVALRCDPISGHVSLYWYRQALGQGPEFLTYFNYEAQQDKSGLPNDRFSAERPEGSISTLTIQRTEQRDSAMYRCASSQTGAGNTIYFGEGSWLTVV.

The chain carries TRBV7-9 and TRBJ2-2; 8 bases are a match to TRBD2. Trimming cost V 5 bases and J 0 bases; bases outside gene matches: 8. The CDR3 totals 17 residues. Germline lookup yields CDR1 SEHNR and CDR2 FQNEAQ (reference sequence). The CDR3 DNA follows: TGTGCCAGCAGCCATCTAGCGGGTGTCGCGAACACCGGGGAGCTGTTTTTT. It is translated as CASSHLAGVANTGELFF. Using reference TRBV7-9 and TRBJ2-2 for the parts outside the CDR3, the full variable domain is DTGVSQNPRHKITKRGQNVTFRCDPISEHNRLYWYRQTLGQGPEFLTYFQNEAQLEKSRLLSDRFSAERPKGSFSTLEIQRTEQGDSAMYLCASSHLAGVANTGELFFGEGSRLTVL.

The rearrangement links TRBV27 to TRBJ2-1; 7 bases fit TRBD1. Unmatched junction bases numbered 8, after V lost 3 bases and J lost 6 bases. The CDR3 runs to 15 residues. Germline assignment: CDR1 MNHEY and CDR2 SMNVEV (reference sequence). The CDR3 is CASSLRGQTFNEQFF. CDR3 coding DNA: TGTGCCAGCAGTTTGAGGGGACAGACTTTCAATGAGCAGTTCTTC.

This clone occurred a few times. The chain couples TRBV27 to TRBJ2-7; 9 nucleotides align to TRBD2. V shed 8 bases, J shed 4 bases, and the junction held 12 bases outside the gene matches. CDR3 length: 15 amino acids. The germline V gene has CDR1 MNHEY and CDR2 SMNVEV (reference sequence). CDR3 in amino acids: CASSRGRAGVYEQYF. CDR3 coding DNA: TGTGCCAGCTCCCGCGGGAGGGCCGGGGTATACGAGCAGTACTTC.

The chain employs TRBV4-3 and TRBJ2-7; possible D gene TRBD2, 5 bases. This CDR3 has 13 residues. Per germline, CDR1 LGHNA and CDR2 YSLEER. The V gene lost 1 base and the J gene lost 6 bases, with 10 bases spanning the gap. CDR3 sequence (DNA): TGCGCCAGCAGCCAAGTGAGAGGGCGCGAGCAGTACTTC. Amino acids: CASSQVRGREQYF.

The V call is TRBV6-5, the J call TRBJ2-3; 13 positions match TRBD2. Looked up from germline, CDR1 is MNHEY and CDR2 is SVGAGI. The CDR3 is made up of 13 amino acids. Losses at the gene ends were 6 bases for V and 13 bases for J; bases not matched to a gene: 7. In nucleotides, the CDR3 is TGTGCCAGCAGCCCCAGGACTAGCGGGAGTGAGTATTTT. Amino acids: CASSPRTSGSEYF.

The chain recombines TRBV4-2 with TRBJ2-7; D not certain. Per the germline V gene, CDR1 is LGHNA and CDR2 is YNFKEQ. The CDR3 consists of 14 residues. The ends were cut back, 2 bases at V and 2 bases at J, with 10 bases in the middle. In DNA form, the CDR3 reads TGTGCCAGCAGCCAACCTGCGCCTCCCTACGAGCAGTACTTC. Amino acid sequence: CASSQPAPPYEQYF.

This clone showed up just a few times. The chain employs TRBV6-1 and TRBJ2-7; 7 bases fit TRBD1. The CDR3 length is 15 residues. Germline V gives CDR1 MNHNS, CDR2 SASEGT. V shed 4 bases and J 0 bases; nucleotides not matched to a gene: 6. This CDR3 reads CASSARTGLSYEQYF. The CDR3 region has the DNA TGTGCCAGCAGTGCCCGGACAGGACTCTCCTACGAGCAGTACTTC.

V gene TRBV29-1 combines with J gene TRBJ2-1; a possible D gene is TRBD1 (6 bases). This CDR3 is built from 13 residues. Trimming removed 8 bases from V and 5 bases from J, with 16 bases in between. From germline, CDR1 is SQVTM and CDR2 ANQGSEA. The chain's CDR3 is CSPERWGHNEQFF. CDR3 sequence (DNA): TGCAGCCCCGAGAGGTGGGGGCACAATGAGCAGTTCTTC.

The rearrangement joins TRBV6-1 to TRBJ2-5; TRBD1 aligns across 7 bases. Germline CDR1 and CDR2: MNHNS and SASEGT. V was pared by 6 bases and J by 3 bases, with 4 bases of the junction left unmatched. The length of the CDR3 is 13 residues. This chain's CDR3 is CASRRTGEETQYF. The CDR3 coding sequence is TGTGCCAGCAGACGGACAGGCGAAGAGACCCAGTACTTC.

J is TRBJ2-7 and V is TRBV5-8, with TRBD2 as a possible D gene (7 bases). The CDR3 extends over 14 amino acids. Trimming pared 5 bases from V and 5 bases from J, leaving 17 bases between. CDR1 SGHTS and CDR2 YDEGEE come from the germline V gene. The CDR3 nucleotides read TGTGCCAGCAGTGGGAGGGGGGGGAGGAACGAGCAGTACTTC. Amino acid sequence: CASSGRGGRNEQYF.

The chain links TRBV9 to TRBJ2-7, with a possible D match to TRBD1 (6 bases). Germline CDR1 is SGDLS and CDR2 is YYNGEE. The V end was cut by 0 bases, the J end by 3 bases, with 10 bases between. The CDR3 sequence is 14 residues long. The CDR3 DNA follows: TGTGCCAGCAGCGTAGCTACGGGACACTACGAGCAGTACTTC. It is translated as CASSVATGHYEQYF. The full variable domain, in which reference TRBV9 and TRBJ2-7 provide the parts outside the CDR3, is DSGVTQTPKHLITATGQRVTLRCSPRSGDLSVYWYQQSLDQGLQFLIQYYNGEERAKGNILERFSAQQFPDLHSELNLSSLELGDSALYFCASSVATGHYEQYFGPGTRLTVT.

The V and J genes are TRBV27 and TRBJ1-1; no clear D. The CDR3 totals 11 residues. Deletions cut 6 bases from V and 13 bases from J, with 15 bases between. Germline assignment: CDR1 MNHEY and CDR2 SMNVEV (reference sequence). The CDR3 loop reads CASRRSGEVFF. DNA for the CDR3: TGTGCCAGCAGGAGGTCCGGCGAGGTTTTCTTT.

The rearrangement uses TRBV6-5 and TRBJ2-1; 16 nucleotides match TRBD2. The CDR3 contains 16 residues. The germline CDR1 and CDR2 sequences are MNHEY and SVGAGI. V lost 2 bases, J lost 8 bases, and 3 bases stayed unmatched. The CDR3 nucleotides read TGTGCCAGCAGTTACAAGGGGACTAGCGGGAGGGATGAGCAGTTCTTC. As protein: CASSYKGTSGRDEQFF.

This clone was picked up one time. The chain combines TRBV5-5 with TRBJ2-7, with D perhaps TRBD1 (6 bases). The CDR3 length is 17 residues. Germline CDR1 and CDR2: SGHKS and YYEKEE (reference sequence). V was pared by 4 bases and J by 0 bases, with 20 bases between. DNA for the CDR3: TGTGCCAGCAGCGGAAGACATCAGGGGACATACTCCTACGAGCAGTACTTC. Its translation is CASSGRHQGTYSYEQYF. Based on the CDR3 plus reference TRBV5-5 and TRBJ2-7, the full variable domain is DAGVTQSPTHLIKTRGQQVTLRCSPISGHKSVSWYQQVLGQGPQFIFQYYEKEERGRGNFPDRFSARQFPNYSSELNVNALLLGDSALYLCASSGRHQGTYSYEQYFGPGTRLTVT.

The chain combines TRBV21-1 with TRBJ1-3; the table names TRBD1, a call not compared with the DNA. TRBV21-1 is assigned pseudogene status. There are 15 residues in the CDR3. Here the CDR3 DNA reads TGTGCCAGCAGCAAAGTAGGCAGGGGTGGAAACACCATATATTTT. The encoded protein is CASSKVGRGGNTIYF.

CDR3 sequence reads: CASSCTDRGGYGYTF. The CDR3 nucleotides are TGTGCCAGCAGCTGTACCGACAGGGGCGGCTATGGCTACACCTTC. The chain has TRBV6-4 and TRBJ1-2; TRBD1 aligns across 8 bases. Germline lookup yields CDR1 MRHNA and CDR2 SNTAGT. The CDR3 is 15 residues long. J lost 4 bases, V lost 6 bases, and 10 bases had no gene match.

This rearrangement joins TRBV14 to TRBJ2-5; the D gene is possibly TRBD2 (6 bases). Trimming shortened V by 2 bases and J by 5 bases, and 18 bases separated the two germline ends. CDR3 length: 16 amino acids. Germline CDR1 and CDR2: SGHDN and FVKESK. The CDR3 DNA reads TGTGCCAGCAGCCAAAATCCCCCAGTCCTAGCGGAGACCCAGTACTTC. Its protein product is CASSQNPPVLAETQYF.

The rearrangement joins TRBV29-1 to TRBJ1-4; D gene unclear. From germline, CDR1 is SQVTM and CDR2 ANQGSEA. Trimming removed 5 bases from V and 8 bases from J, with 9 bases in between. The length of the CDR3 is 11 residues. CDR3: CSVQAPEKLFF. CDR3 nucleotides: TGCAGCGTTCAAGCTCCCGAAAAACTGTTTTTT. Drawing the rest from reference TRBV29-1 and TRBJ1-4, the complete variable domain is SAVISQKPSRDICQRGTSLTIQCQVDSQVTMMFWYRQQPGQSLTLIATANQGSEATYESGFVIDKFPISRPNLTFSTLTVSNMSPEDSSIYLCSVQAPEKLFFGSGTQLSVL.

The CDR3 protein is CASSLGQGLVSNQPQHF. The CDR3 DNA reads TGTGCCAGCAGCTTAGGACAGGGGTTGGTGAGCAATCAGCCCCAGCATTTT. This chain joins TRBV7-8 and TRBJ1-5; 8 nucleotides match TRBD1. V lost 1 base and J lost 1; bases outside the gene matches: 6. CDR3 size: 17 residues. Germline-derived CDR1 and CDR2 are SGHVS and FQNEAQ.

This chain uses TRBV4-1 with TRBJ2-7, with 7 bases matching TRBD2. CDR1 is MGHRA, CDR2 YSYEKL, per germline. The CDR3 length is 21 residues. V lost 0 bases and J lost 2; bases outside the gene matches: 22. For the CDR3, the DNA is TGCGCCAGCAGCCAAGATCCCGGCACAGCGGGGCCCCTTGGGGAGGCCTACGAGCAGTACTTC. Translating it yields CASSQDPGTAGPLGEAYEQYF.

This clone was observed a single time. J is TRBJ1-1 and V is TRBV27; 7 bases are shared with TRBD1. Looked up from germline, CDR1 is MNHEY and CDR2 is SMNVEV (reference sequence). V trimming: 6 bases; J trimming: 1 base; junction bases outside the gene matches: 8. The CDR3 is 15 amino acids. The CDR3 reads CASRDPTGSNTEAFF. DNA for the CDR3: TGTGCCAGCAGAGACCCGACAGGGTCGAACACTGAAGCTTTCTTT.